This TCR beta chain was observed in a study of chemoradiotherapy in HPV16-positive cancers. Study at large: Candidate HPV-specific clones and shared TCR motifs came from a couple of HPV16-positive patients.

This CDR3 is 15 amino acids long. The V end was cut by 0 bases, the J end by 1 base, with 10 bases between. Per the germline V gene, CDR1 is SGHRS and CDR2 is YFSETQ. Only in-frame clones appear in the TCRdb table, and some are missing; sequencing was by immunoSEQ multiplex PCR. Of several thousand clones listed, roughly 94% are singletons. Repertoires were sampled repeatedly during chemoradiotherapy. This specimen was acquired from a patient who underwent chemoradiotherapy. This clonotype was sampled from a human donor with HPV-associated anogenital cancer. The genes are TRBV5-1 and TRBJ1-1, with D possibly matching TRBD1 (5 bases). CDR3 DNA sequence: TGCGCCAGCAGCTTGGAGGAGGGGAGGAACACTGAAGCTTTCTTT. Translation gives CASSLEEGRNTEAFF.